This T cell receptor (beta chain) stems from a study of blood T cell repertoires in COVID-19. This CDR3 contains 15 residues. V was pared by 0 bases and J by 7 bases, with 5 bases of the junction left unmatched. Germline CDR1 LNHNV, CDR2 YYDKDF (reference sequence). Original processing methods: For nucleated cells, counts were estimated from reference gene primer amplification. The repertoire was sequenced with immunoSEQ multiplex PCR; TCRdb's copy has only in-frame clones and lacks some. That table is the source of V, J and clone size, and D and trimming were worked out from the DNA. The data hold approximately 90,000 clones, with about 87% observed a single time.

The chain joins TRBV15 to TRBJ1-5, with 8 bases matching TRBD1. The specimen was peripheral blood. The sequence derives from a human donor with acute or convalescent COVID-19. The donor label of this sample is uncertain. Here the CDR3 DNA reads TGTGCCACCAGCAGAGATCAGGGGGCCGGGCAGCCCCAGCATTTT. Translating gives CATSRDQGAGQPQHF.